One and the same sample provided the 23 T cell receptor beta chains below, sequenced in a study of T cell repertoires in cytomegalovirus infection. TCRdb fed the reads into MiXCR, producing one record per CDR3 protein. The sample contains around 280,000 distinct CDR3 sequences, roughly an eighth of which appear only once. Sequencing was carried out using PBMCs. The receptor source for this set is a human donor in good health (CMV status not recorded). Some clones in this sample may be carry-over from other donors' samples.

In its sample, this clonotype was seen many times. The V call is TRBV12-3 or TRBV12-4, the J call TRBJ2-2; D may be TRBD1 (6 bases). The CDR3 covers 16 residues. Deletions cut 5 bases from V and 2 bases from J, with 15 bases between. The CDR3 nucleotides are TGTGCCAGCAGTCAGCCGGGACAACTTAACACCGGGGAGCTGTTTTTT. Its translation is CASSQPGQLNTGELFF.

This clonotype was counted only a few times. V is TRBV29-1 and J is TRBJ2-1, with 10 nucleotides matching TRBD2. Germline values: CDR1 SQVTM, CDR2 ANQGSEA. V trimming: 4 bases; J trimming: 13 bases; junction bases outside the gene matches: 7. This CDR3 comprises 12 residues. CDR3 DNA: TGCAGCGTTGCTAGCGGGAGTCAATCCCAGTTCTTC. It yields the protein CSVASGSQSQFF.

This chain joins TRBV29-1 and TRBJ2-7; D unclear. This CDR3 spans 12 amino acids. Trimming cost V 4 bases and J 1 base, with 8 bases left between them. In germline, CDR1 is SQVTM, CDR2 ANQGSEA. The CDR3 spells CSVADGSYEQYF. The CDR3 DNA is TGCAGCGTTGCAGATGGGTCCTACGAGCAGTACTTC.

The chain's CDR3 is CASSLGGSLHF. Written as DNA, the CDR3 is TGTGCCAGCAGTTTGGGGGGATCCCTCCACTTT. This chain connects TRBV6-1 to TRBJ1-6; tentatively, D is TRBD1 (5 bases). CDR3 length: 11 amino acids. Germline assignment: CDR1 MNHNS and CDR2 SASEGT. V lost 5 bases and J lost 14, with 10 bases in between.

The chain combines TRBV5-4 with TRBJ2-7; D perhaps matches TRBD2 (6 bases). Germline V gene lookup returns CDR1 SGHNT and CDR2 YYREEE (reference sequence). V lost 5 bases to trimming and J lost 7 bases, with 16 bases between them. The CDR3 loop spans 13 amino acids. CDR3 nucleotide sequence: TGTGCCAGCAGGCTTCCGGGACTCGGGGAGCAGTACTTC. Its translation: CASRLPGLGEQYF.

This clonotype was recorded a few times. This CDR3 reads CASSPRQGPLQFF. The CDR3 nucleotides read TGTGCCAGCAGTCCCCGACAGGGCCCCCTGCAGTTCTTC. The chain links TRBV28 to TRBJ2-1; 7 nucleotides agree with TRBD1. With V trimmed by 5 bases and J by 12 bases, 10 bases remained unmatched. Germline V lookup: CDR1 MDHEN, CDR2 SYDVKM. The CDR3 is made up of 13 amino acids.

This clonotype was recorded at least ten times. This chain connects TRBV6-1 to TRBJ2-7; TRBD2 matches 7 bases. Germline trimming cut 6 bases from V and 2 bases from J; bases unmatched to any gene: 10. The germline CDR1 and CDR2 sequences are MNHNS and SASEGT. The CDR3 consists of 15 residues. CDR3: CASSGGRTGAYEQYF. CDR3 bases: TGTGCCAGCAGCGGGGGGAGGACCGGTGCCTACGAGCAGTACTTC.

This clonotype came up a few times. V usage is TRBV19 and J usage is TRBJ2-2; TRBD1 agrees at 11 bases. Looked up from germline, CDR1 is LNHDA and CDR2 is SQIVND (reference sequence). There are 16 residues in the CDR3. V gave up 6 bases and J gave up 8 bases; unmatched junction bases: 11. Here the CDR3 DNA reads TGTGCCAGTAGACCCTCCGGGACAGGGGGGACGGGGGAGCTGTTTTTT. Protein sequence: CASRPSGTGGTGELFF.

CDR3 DNA: TGTGCCAGTAGTATAGATGCGAGGTGGGGCACTGAAGCTTTCTTT. It codes for CASSIDARWGTEAFF. The rearrangement joins TRBV19 to TRBJ1-1; D unclear. There are 15 residues in the CDR3. The V gene lost 0 bases and the J gene lost 4 bases, with 12 bases spanning the gap. Germline V gene sequence: CDR1 LNHDA, CDR2 SQIVND (reference sequence).

This sequence joins TRBV5-8 and TRBJ2-7; a possible D gene is TRBD1 (6 bases). V was cut by 2 bases and J by 2 bases, with 14 bases left in between. The CDR3 loop spans 15 amino acids. Germline V gene data show CDR1 as SGHTS and CDR2 as YDEGEE. Here the CDR3 DNA reads TGTGCCAGCAGCTTTCACAGGGAACGTGCCTACGAGCAGTACTTC. Translated, it gives CASSFHRERAYEQYF.

This clonotype was seen more than once but under ten times. The rearrangement uses TRBV13 and TRBJ2-7, with D maybe TRBD1 (6 bases). The CDR3 has 16 residues. The V and J ends lost 6 bases and 1 base respectively, with 19 bases between them. Germline loops: CDR1 PRHDT, CDR2 FYEKMQ (reference sequence). CDR3: CASSLQLHRVSYEQYF. CDR3 sequence (DNA): TGTGCCAGCAGTTTACAACTGCACAGGGTGTCCTACGAGCAGTACTTC.

The chain is built from TRBV28 and TRBJ2-2, with D hard to call. With 3 bases removed from V and 14 bases from J, the gap between germline ends came to 13 bases. Germline CDR1 MDHEN, CDR2 SYDVKM. The CDR3 runs 12 residues. The CDR3 DNA follows: TGTGCCAGCAGTTTTTCCACCCGCGGTCTGTTTTTT. It is translated as CASSFSTRGLFF.

This clonotype was seen ten or more times. The V call is TRBV7-3, the J call TRBJ2-1; D unresolved. There are 12 residues in the CDR3. Germline V gene data show CDR1 as SGHTA and CDR2 as FQGTGA. The ends were cut back, 5 bases at V and 10 bases at J, with 12 bases in the middle. Written as DNA, the CDR3 is TGTGCCAGCAGCGTCAAACCCGGGGAGCAGTTCTTC. Translating gives CASSVKPGEQFF.

The rearrangement uses TRBV20-1 and TRBJ2-3, with D unresolved. The CDR3 loop spans 15 amino acids. V lost 6 bases to trimming and J lost 2 bases, with 18 bases between them. CDR1 is DFQATT and CDR2 is SNEGSKA in the germline V gene (reference sequence). CDR3 DNA: TGCAGTGCCAAAACGACAAGGTGGGACACAGATACGCAGTATTTT. Its translation: CSAKTTRWDTDTQYF.

The table lists this clonotype with a few counts. This sequence joins TRBV20-1 and TRBJ2-3; D ambiguous. The length of the CDR3 is 14 residues. V was cut by 1 base and J by 2 bases, with 10 bases left in between. CDR1 DFQATT and CDR2 SNEGSKA come from the germline V gene (reference sequence). CDR3 DNA sequence: TGCAGTGCTAGAGGTTCGCGGATCACAGATACGCAGTATTTT. This sequence encodes CSARGSRITDTQYF.

There are a few counts of this clonotype. V and J are TRBV29-1 and TRBJ2-2; 11 bases map to TRBD2. In germline, CDR1 is SQVTM, CDR2 ANQGSEA. This CDR3 region has 15 residues. Trimming at V came to 4 bases and at J to 1 base, leaving 2 bases not matched to a gene. DNA of the CDR3: TGCAGCGTTGCCCTAGCGGGAGGGAACACCGGGGAGCTGTTTTTT. It codes for CSVALAGGNTGELFF.

There are many counts of this clonotype. J is TRBJ2-2 and V is TRBV12-3 or TRBV12-4; 10 bases are shared with TRBD1. V shed 5 bases and J 9 bases; nucleotides not matched to a gene: 9. The CDR3 is 15 residues long. CDR3 in amino acids: CASSNLRDRGRELFF. The DNA of the CDR3 is TGTGCCAGCAGTAACCTCCGGGACAGGGGCCGGGAGCTGTTTTTT.

This clonotype came up many times. The rearrangement joins TRBV23-1 to TRBJ2-5; D ambiguous. TRBV23-1 is an ORF, and what it does is uncertain. The CDR3 runs to 14 residues. V lost 6 bases to trimming and J lost 5 bases, with 16 bases between them. The CDR3 sequence is CASSLTNAHETQYF. The CDR3 nucleotides are TGCGCCAGCAGCCTAACCAACGCCCACGAGACCCAGTACTTC.

The V call is TRBV6-2 or TRBV6-3, the J call TRBJ2-5; D gene unclear. With 4 bases removed from V and 9 bases from J, the gap between germline ends came to 9 bases. The CDR3 totals 11 residues. CDR1 and CDR2 from the germline V gene are MNHEY and SVGEGT. The CDR3 is CASSSTWAQYF. Written as DNA, the CDR3 is TGTGCCAGCAGTTCGACGTGGGCCCAGTACTTC.

Ten or more counts support this clonotype. The chain uses TRBV7-6 and TRBJ2-5, with no clear D. The V and J ends lost 5 bases and 5 bases respectively, with 15 bases between them. The CDR3 sequence is 14 residues long. Germline values: CDR1 SGHVS, CDR2 FNYEAQ. CDR3 amino acids: CASSHRLAGETQYF. The CDR3 DNA follows: TGTGCCAGCAGCCACCGACTGGCCGGGGAGACCCAGTACTTC.

The V and J genes are TRBV20-1 and TRBJ2-1; D remains ambiguous. CDR3 length: 12 residues. From germline, CDR1 is DFQATT and CDR2 SNEGSKA (reference sequence). With 5 bases removed from V and 10 bases from J, the gap between germline ends came to 15 bases. CDR3 loop: CSAPAQRREQFF. The CDR3 DNA is TGCAGTGCTCCGGCTCAGCGTAGGGAGCAGTTCTTC.

This clonotype has a handful of counts. The rearrangement links TRBV12-3 or TRBV12-4 to TRBJ2-5; 14 bases align to TRBD2. V was pared by 4 bases and J by 4 bases, with 5 bases of the junction left unmatched. The CDR3 extends over 16 amino acids. The CDR3 spells CASSSGLAGERETQYF. The CDR3 nucleotides read TGTGCCAGCAGTTCGGGACTAGCGGGAGAAAGAGAGACCCAGTACTTC.

Ten or more counts support this clonotype. This chain joins TRBV5-4 and TRBJ1-2, with D possibly matching TRBD1 (5 bases). Looked up from germline, CDR1 is SGHNT and CDR2 is YYREEE (reference sequence). The CDR3 totals 13 residues. The V gene lost 2 bases and the J gene lost 4 bases, with 9 bases spanning the gap. The CDR3 here is CASSLGQTYGYTF. The CDR3 nucleotides read TGTGCCAGCAGCTTAGGACAAACCTATGGCTACACCTTC.